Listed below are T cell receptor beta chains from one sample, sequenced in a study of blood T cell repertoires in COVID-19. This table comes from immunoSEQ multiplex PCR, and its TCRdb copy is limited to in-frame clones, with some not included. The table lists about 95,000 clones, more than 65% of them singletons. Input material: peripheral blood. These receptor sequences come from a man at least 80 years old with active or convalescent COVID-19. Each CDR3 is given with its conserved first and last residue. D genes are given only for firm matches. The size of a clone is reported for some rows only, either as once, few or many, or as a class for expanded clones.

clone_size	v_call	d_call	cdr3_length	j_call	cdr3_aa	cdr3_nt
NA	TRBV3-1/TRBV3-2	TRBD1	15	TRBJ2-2	CASSPQGAGTGELFF	TGTGCCAGCAGCCCACAGGGGGCAGGAACCGGGGAGCTGTTTTTT
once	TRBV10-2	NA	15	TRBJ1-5	CASSESGEGSQPQHF	TGCGCCAGCAGTGAGTCAGGGGAGGGGAGTCAGCCCCAGCATTTT
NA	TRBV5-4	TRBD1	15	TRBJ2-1	CASSWGTGSYNEQFF	TGTGCCAGCAGCTGGGGGACAGGATCATACAATGAGCAGTTCTTC
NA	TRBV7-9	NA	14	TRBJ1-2	CASTEQEGLDGYTF	TGTGCCAGCACCGAGCAAGAGGGACTAGATGGCTACACCTTC
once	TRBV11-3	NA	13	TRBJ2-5	CASSLPGEETQYF	TGTGCCAGCAGCTTACCGGGGGAAGAGACCCAGTACTTC
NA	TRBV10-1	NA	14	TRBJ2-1	CASSAAGNANEQFF	TGCGCCAGCAGTGCAGCCGGGAATGCTAATGAGCAGTTCTTC
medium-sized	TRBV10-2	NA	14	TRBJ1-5	CASSESGVNQPQHF	TGCGCCAGCAGTGAGTCAGGGGTCAATCAGCCCCAGCATTTT
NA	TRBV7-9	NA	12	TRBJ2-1	CASSPRRDEQFF	TGTGCCAGCAGCCCCCGGAGGGATGAGCAGTTCTTC
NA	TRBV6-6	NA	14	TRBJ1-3	CASTKGGGGNTIYF	TGTGCCAGCACCAAGGGCGGGGGTGGAAACACCATATATTTT
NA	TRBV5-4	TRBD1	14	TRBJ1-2	CASSPPRGSNGYTF	TGTGCCAGCAGCCCTCCCAGGGGGAGCAATGGCTACACCTTC
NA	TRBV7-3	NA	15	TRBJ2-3	CASSLKGHSTDTQYF	TGTGCCAGCAGCTTAAAAGGACATAGCACAGATACGCAGTATTTT
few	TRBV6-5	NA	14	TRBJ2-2	CASSKTGNTGELFF	TGTGCCAGCTCGAAAACGGGGAACACCGGGGAGCTGTTTTTT
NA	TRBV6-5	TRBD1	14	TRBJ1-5	CASSLTGAGQPQHF	TGTGCCAGCAGCCTGACAGGGGCGGGCCAGCCCCAGCATTTT
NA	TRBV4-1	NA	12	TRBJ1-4	CASSQDGDTLFF	TGCGCCAGCAGCCAAGATGGGGACACGCTGTTTTTT
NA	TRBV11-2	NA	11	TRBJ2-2	CATAQGSELFF	TGTGCCACCGCACAGGGTTCCGAGCTGTTTTTT
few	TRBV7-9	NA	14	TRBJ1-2	CASSFLPQGNGYTF	TGTGCCAGCAGCTTCCTACCACAGGGAAATGGCTACACCTTC
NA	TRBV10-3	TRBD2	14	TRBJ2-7	CAISAAGGPDEQYF	TGTGCCATCAGTGCTGCGGGGGGGCCCGACGAGCAGTACTTC
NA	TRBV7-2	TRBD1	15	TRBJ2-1	CASTNSGQGYNEQFF	TGTGCCAGCACTAACTCCGGACAGGGCTACAATGAGCAGTTCTTC
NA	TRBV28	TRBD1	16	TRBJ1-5	CAIIPRGGQSYQPQHF	TGTGCCATCATACCCCGAGGGGGACAGTCCTATCAGCCCCAGCATTTT
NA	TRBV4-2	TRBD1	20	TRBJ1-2	CASSQDGTGGADWINYGYTF	TGTGCCAGCAGCCAAGATGGGACAGGGGGCGCGGATTGGATAAACTATGGCTACACCTTC
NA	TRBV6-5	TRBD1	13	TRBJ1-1	CASSYSGDREAFF	TGTGCCAGCAGTTACTCAGGGGACAGAGAAGCTTTCTTT
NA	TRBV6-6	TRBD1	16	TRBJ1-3	CASRPGQISSGNTIYF	TGTGCCAGCAGGCCGGGACAGATAAGCTCTGGAAACACCATATATTTT
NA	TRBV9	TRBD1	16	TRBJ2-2	CASTHRDRGNTGELFF	TGTGCCAGCACCCACCGCGACAGGGGGAACACCGGGGAGCTGTTTTTT
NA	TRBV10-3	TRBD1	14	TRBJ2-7	CAISSGQVEYEQYF	TGTGCCATCAGCTCTGGACAGGTAGAGTACGAGCAGTACTTC
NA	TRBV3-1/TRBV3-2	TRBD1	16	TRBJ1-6	CASSPPPGGFNSPLHF	TGTGCCAGCAGCCCTCCCCCAGGGGGGTTTAATTCACCCCTCCACTTT
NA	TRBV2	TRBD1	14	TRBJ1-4	CASRTGQGDEKLFF	TGTGCCAGCAGGACGGGACAGGGAGACGAAAAACTGTTTTTT
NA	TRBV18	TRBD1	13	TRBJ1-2	CASSPDREAGYTF	TGTGCCAGCTCACCGGACAGGGAGGCTGGCTACACCTTC
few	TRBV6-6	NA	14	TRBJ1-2	CASSYRSGNYGYTF	TGTGCCAGCAGTTACCGGTCCGGTAACTATGGCTACACCTTC
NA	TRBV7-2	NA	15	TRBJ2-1	CASSLRSTGYNEQFF	TGTGCCAGCAGCTTAAGGTCCACGGGTTACAATGAGCAGTTCTTC
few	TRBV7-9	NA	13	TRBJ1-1	CASSSTQGTEAFF	TGTGCCAGCAGCTCTACTCAGGGGACTGAAGCTTTCTTT
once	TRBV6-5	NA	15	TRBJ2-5	CASSRPTRGQETQYF	TGTGCCAGCAGCCGACCGACTAGAGGGCAAGAGACCCAGTACTTC